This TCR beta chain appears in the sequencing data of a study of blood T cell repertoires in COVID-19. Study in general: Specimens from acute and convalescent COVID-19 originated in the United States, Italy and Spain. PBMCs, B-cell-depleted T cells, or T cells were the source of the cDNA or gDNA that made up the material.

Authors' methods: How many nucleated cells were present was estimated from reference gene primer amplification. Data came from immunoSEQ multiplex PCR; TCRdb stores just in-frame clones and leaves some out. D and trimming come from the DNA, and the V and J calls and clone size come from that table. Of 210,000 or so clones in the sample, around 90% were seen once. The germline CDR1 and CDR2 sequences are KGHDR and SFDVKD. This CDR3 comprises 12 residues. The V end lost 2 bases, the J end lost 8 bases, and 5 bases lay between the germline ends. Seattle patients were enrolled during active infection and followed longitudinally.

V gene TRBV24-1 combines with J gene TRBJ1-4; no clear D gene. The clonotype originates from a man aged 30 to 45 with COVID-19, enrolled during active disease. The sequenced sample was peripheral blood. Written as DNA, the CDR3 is TGTGCCACCAGTGATTCGGGGGAAAAACTGTTTTTT. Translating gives CATSDSGEKLFF.